Presented here are 8 T cell receptor beta chains from one specimen sequenced in a study of T cell repertoires in cytomegalovirus infection. TCRdb redid the calling of the reads with MiXCR, one entry per CDR3 protein. The repertoire holds fewer than 200,000 distinct CDR3 sequences, with about a tenth as singletons. The sequenced material came from PBMCs. Source of these receptors: a human donor in good health (CMV status not recorded). Some clones in this sample may be carry-over from other donors' samples.

The table lists this clonotype with many counts. The CDR3 DNA reads as TGTGCCAGCAGCCACCCCCCCACAGGGATAAGAAATTCACCCCTCCACTTT. Its translation is CASSHPPTGIRNSPLHF. This chain joins TRBV7-2 and TRBJ1-6; tentatively, D is TRBD1 (6 bases). This CDR3 has 17 residues. CDR1 and CDR2 from the germline V gene are SGHTA and FQGNSA. V dropped 5 bases and J dropped 7 bases, with 21 bases sitting between them.

In this sample, this clonotype turned up many times. The rearrangement joins TRBV7-2 to TRBJ1-5; D uncertain. Germline lookup yields CDR1 SGHTA and CDR2 FQGNSA. The V gene lost 4 bases and the J gene lost 5 bases, with 6 bases spanning the gap. This CDR3 has 12 residues. For the CDR3, the DNA is TGTGCCAGCAGCTCCGAGTATCAGCCCCAGCATTTT. It specifies CASSSEYQPQHF.

This clonotype showed up many times. The J gene is TRBJ1-1, the V gene TRBV11-2; 7 bases are shared with TRBD1. The CDR3 runs 15 residues. Germline V gives CDR1 SGHAT, CDR2 FQNNGV. Trimming at V came to 4 bases and at J to 5 bases, leaving 10 bases not matched to a gene. CDR3 amino acids: CASSYTGATRTEAFF. Here the CDR3 DNA reads TGTGCCAGCAGCTACACAGGGGCCACGAGGACTGAAGCTTTCTTT.

This clonotype was observed at least ten times. The rearrangement uses TRBV7-2 and TRBJ1-2, with TRBD1 identical over 11 bases. Germline V gives CDR1 SGHTA, CDR2 FQGNSA. CDR3 length equals 15 residues. V was pared by 5 bases and J by 4 bases, with 6 bases of the junction left unmatched. In nucleotides, the CDR3 is TGTGCCAGCAGCCATCGGACAGGGGGCACCTATGGCTACACCTTC. It translates to CASSHRTGGTYGYTF.

CDR3 nucleotide sequence: TGCGCCAGCAGTCAATTGGGACAGGGAGACCACGAGCAGTACTTC. Protein sequence: CASSQLGQGDHEQYF. The chain joins TRBV23-1 to TRBJ2-7, with 9 bases identical to TRBD1. TRBV23-1 is placed among ORFs of uncertain function. Losses at the gene ends were 1 base for V and 5 bases for J; bases not matched to a gene: 6. This CDR3 is built from 15 residues.

J is TRBJ1-1 and V is TRBV29-1; 8 bases match TRBD1. V shed 7 bases, J shed 1 base, and the junction held 5 bases outside the gene matches. This CDR3 contains 13 residues. CDR1 SQVTM and CDR2 ANQGSEA come from the germline V gene. This CDR3 is CSGTGRPNTEAFF. The CDR3 DNA follows: TGCAGCGGGACAGGGCGACCGAACACTGAAGCTTTCTTT.

This clonotype was found many times. This chain links TRBV7-8 with TRBJ2-2; D call uncertain. Germline lookup yields CDR1 SGHVS and CDR2 FQNEAQ. The ends were cut back, 3 bases at V and 1 base at J, with 12 bases in the middle. CDR3 length: 16 amino acids. The chain's CDR3 is CASSFRSHQNTGELFF. CDR3 coding DNA: TGTGCCAGCAGCTTTAGATCCCACCAGAACACCGGGGAGCTGTTTTTT. Variable domain in full (rest from reference TRBV7-8 and TRBJ2-2): GAGVSQSPRYKVAKRGQDVALRCDPISGHVSLFWYQQALGQGPEFLTYFQNEAQLDKSGLPSDRFFAERPEGSVSTLKIQRTQQEDSAVYLCASSFRSHQNTGELFFGEGSRLTVL.

The J gene is TRBJ1-1, the V gene TRBV29-1; D uncertain. CDR1 and CDR2 (germline): SQVTM, ANQGSEA. V lost 5 bases, J lost 8 bases, and 15 bases lay in between. The length of the CDR3 is 12 residues. The CDR3 loop reads CSVFSGGPEAFF. The CDR3 nucleotides are TGCAGCGTTTTTTCGGGAGGACCCGAAGCTTTCTTT.